This TCR beta chain emerged from a study of beta chain features in type 1 diabetes (dated by TCRdb to about 2018). Background for the entire study: Patients and healthy donors did not differ in mean age, gender distribution, total cell number or subset yield. Across all samples, 107,917,701 sorted cells were examined, and cell number per subset correlated strongly with RNA yield. In the study, recently diagnosed type 1 diabetes patients and matched healthy donors were compared on the TCRB repertoires of their sorted circulating CD4+ T cell subsets. Regulatory and stem cell-like memory subsets were isolated from only 8 patients and 8 healthy donors, whereas naive and central memory subsets came from all 30 or so donors.

Overall study results and their limits: Type 1 diabetes patients showed a moderate but significant shortening of TCRB CDR3 length in all four CD4+ subsets. PCR may preferentially amplify shorter templates, but because patient and control samples were amplified and corrected together, any resulting skew would affect both groups equally. At VDJ recombination sites, type 1 diabetes patients had fewer insertions and more deleted nucleotides, which implies abnormalities in thymic rearrangement. Sequencing cDNA rather than genomic DNA could over-represent highly expressing activated cells, although activation and CD3 levels did not differ between groups. Because small numbers of individuals were included in the HLA sub-analyses, any influence of HLA type on TCRB rearrangement was left unresolved. Naive, central memory and regulatory TCRB repertoires appeared to be more alike among patients than among healthy donors.

A single peripheral blood draw of about 120 mL on average was collected from each donor into heparinised tubes. A BD FACSAria II was used to sort naive, central memory, regulatory and stem cell-like memory CD4+ T cells with a panel that included CD45RO, CCR7, CD25, CD127, CD95 and CD27. Every sorted population had a purity above 98%. PBMCs were separated immediately by Lymphoprep density gradient centrifugation and were stained directly, without being cultured. To minimize batch effects, samples were stained and sorted in pairs, one healthy donor with one patient per experiment. The entire amount of isolated RNA was reverse transcribed using the High Capacity cDNA Reverse Transcription Kit, so the sequenced TCRB transcripts were expressed ones. Naive, central memory and regulatory T cell samples underwent deep immunoSEQ sequencing, averaging about 3.57 million total reads per sample. Sorted cells were lysed in RLT buffer and RNA was extracted with DNase-treated RNeasy Micro or Mini kits, depending on cell number. Each cell subset was processed on its own to prevent cross-contamination, while patient and healthy donor samples were processed together. TCRB sequences were amplified from cDNA with the immunoSEQ multiplex PCR, producing 87-bp fragments spanning the CDR3 region. Amplicons were sequenced on the Illumina HiSeq platform. The original methods were these. Synthetic template baselines were used to correct PCR bias computationally, reads within Hamming distance 2 were collapsed together, and singletons that could not be merged were discarded. Reads were aligned against IMGT so that V, D and J genes, CDR3 length and insertions or deletions at six rearrangement sites could be assigned. Clonotype counts were normalized to sorted cell number within each subset before computing true diversity and Gini coefficients with the tcR R package. The overlap coefficient, calculated on TCRB nucleotide sequences, was used to measure repertoire sharing. Out-of-frame TCRB sequences from naive cells were analyzed to stand in for the pre-selection repertoire. The clones in this table, taken by TCRdb from immuneACCESS, are in-frame only. Not every clone is retained; where verified, under half of the shortfall comes from an unresolved V gene, and the cause of the rest is unknown. D and trimming come from the DNA, and the V and J calls and clone size come from that table. Counted in this sample were 500,000 to 700,000 clones; roughly 15% of them appeared once. The top ten hold under 0.095% of the sample.

After removal of 5 bases from V and 10 bases from J, the junction retains 8 bases not matched to a gene. The germline V gene provides CDR1 SGHRS and CDR2 YFSETQ. The CDR3 runs 15 amino acids, cysteine and phenylalanine included. Only the CDR3 DNA is retained, 45 bases long and in frame from the first base. This clone was seen only a few times. What antigen it recognizes has not been identified. One base away there is no much larger clone; base qualities are not given. The V gene is TRBV5-1 and the J gene is TRBJ2-4; a stretch of 14 junction bases matches TRBD2. Sequenced sample: naive CD4+ T cells from blood. The cell subset or site label here, explained by the study, means: true naive CD4+ T cells. This TCR derives from a man aged 18 to 35 in good health. The sequence in DNA is TGCGCCAGCAGTACCGGGACTAGCGGGAGATGGATTCAGTACTTC. The resulting protein is CASSTGTSGRWIQYF.